This T cell receptor beta chain originates from a study of T cells in tuberculosis. Overall study: A South African cohort included IGRA-negative adolescents, latently infected IGRA-positive adolescents and adults with active tuberculosis.

Produced via immunoSEQ multiplex PCR; TCRdb's table is partial and in-frame only. The data contain about 43,000 clones, around 94% of them singletons. Sequenced: PBMCs. The source is a donor aged 10 to 29 with latent tuberculosis or without tuberculosis infection. Some clones in this sample may be carry-over from other donors' samples.

The CDR3 nucleotides read TGTGCCAGCAGTTACTCGTTACGGTATGAGACCCAGTACTTC. This translates into CASSYSLRYETQYF. The genes are TRBV6-5 and TRBJ2-5; D gene unclear. The CDR3 is made up of 14 amino acids. Germline assignment: CDR1 MNHEY and CDR2 SVGAGI. V lost 0 bases and J lost 5, with 10 bases in between.